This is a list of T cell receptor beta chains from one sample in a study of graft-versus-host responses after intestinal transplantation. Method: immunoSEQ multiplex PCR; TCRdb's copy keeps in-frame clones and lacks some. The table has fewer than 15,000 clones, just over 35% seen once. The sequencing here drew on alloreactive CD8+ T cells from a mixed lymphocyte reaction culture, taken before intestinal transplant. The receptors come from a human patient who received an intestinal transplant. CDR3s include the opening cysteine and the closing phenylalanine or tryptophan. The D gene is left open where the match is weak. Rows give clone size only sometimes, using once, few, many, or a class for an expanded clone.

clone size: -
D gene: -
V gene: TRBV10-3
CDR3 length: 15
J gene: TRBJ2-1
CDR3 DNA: TGTGCCATCAGTGAACGGGACCCATCTTACAATGAGCAGTTCTTC
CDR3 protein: CAISERDPSYNEQFF

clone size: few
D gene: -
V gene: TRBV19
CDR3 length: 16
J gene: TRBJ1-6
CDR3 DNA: TGTGCCAGTAGTATGAGGGGGGACTCCTATAATTCACCCCTCCACTTT
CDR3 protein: CASSMRGDSYNSPLHF

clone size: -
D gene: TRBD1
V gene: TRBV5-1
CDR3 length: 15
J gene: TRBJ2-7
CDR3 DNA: TGCGCCAGCAGCTTGGAGAGGACAGGGTTGGACGAGCAGTACTTC
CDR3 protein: CASSLERTGLDEQYF

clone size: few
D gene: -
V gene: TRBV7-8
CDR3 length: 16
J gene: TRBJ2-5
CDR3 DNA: TGTGCCAGCAGCCCCCACGGGTTAGGATTCCAAGAGACCCAGTACTTC
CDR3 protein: CASSPHGLGFQETQYF

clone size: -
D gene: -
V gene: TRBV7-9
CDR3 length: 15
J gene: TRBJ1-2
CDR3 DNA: TGTGCCAGCAGCGCAACCCGGGAAGGCGTATATGGCTACACCTTC
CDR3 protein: CASSATREGVYGYTF

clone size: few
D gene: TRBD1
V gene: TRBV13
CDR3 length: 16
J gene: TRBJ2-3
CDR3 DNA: TGTGCCAGCAGCTCATTCGACAGGGATGGCACAGATACGCAGTATTTT
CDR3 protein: CASSSFDRDGTDTQYF

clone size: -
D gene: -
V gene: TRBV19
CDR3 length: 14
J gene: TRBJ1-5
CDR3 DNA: TGTGCCAGTAGCAGAGGTTATAGCAATCAGCCCCAGCATTTT
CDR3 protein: CASSRGYSNQPQHF

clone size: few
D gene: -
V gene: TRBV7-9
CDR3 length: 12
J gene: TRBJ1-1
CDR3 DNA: TGTGCCAGCAGTCGAGGGGGCACTGAAGCTTTCTTT
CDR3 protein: CASSRGGTEAFF

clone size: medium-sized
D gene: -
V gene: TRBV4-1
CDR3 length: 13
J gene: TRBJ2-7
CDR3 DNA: TGCGCCAGCAGCCAAGACAGGACCTACGAGCAGTACTTC
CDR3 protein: CASSQDRTYEQYF

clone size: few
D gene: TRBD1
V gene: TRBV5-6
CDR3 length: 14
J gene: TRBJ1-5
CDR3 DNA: TGTGCCAGCAGCAGCCGGGACAGTAATCAGCCCCAGCATTTT
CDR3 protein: CASSSRDSNQPQHF

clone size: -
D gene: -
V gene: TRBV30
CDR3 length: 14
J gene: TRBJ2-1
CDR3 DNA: TGTGCCTGGAGGGCCCAGGACAGTCAATTGTTTCGGTTCTTC
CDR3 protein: CAWRAQDSQLFRFF

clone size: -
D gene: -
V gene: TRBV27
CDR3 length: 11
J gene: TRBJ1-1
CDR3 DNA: TGTGCCAGCAGTTCCGGTAGAGAAGCTTTCTTT
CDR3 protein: CASSSGREAFF

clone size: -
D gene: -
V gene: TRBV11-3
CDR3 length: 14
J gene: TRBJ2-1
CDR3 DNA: TGTGCCAGCTCGTGGAGGGGCTCCTACAATGAGCAGTTCTTC
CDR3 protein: CASSWRGSYNEQFF

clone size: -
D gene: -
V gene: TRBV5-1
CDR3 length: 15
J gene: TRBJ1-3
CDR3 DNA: TGCGCCAGCAGCTTGGACAAGAGCTCTGGAAACACCATATATTTT
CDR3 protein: CASSLDKSSGNTIYF

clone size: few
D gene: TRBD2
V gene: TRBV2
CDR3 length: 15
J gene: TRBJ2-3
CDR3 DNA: TGTGCCAGCAGTGAAGTCCGGGACCGGGGGGGTACGCAGTATTTT
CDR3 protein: CASSEVRDRGGTQYF

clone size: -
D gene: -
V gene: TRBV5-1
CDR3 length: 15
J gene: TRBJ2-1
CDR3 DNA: TGCGCCAGCAGCTTGTGGCAGTATACCTACAATGAGCAGTTCTTC
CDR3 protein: CASSLWQYTYNEQFF

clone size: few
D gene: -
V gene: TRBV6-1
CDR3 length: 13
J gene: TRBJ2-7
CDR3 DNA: TGTGCCAGCACCGGGACAACGGCCTACGAGCAGTACTTC
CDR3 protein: CASTGTTAYEQYF

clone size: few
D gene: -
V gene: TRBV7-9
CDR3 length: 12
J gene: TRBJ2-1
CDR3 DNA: TGTGCCAGCAGCACACAAAATAATGAGCAGTTCTTC
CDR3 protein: CASSTQNNEQFF

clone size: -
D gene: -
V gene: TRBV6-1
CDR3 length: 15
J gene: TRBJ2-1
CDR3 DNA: TGTGCCAGCAGTGTAACCGGGGGGCTGGGCAATGAGCAGTTCTTC
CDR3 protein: CASSVTGGLGNEQFF

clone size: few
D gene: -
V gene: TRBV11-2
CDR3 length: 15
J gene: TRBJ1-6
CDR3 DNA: TGTGCCAGCAGCTCTCCAGACACCTATAATTCACCCCTCCACTTT
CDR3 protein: CASSSPDTYNSPLHF

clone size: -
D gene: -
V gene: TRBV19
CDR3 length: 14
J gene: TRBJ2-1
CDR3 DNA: TGTGCCAGTAGTATAGATCCGGTCGGGGTTGAGCAGTTCTTC
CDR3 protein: CASSIDPVGVEQFF

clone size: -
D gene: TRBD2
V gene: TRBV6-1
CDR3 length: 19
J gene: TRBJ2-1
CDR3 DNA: TGTGCCAGCAGTGTGTGGGGACTAGCGGGGGGGCATGGTAGCAATGAGCAGTTCTTC
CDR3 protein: CASSVWGLAGGHGSNEQFF

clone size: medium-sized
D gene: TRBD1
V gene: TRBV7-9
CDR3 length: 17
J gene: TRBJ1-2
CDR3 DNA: TGTGCCAGCAGCGGAAAAATTACCGGGACAGGGGGCTCTGGCTACACCTTC
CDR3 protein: CASSGKITGTGGSGYTF

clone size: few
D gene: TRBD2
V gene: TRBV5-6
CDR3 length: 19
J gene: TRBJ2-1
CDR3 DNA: TGTGCCAGCAGCTTGGGGGCGGGGGGCCGGCAAACCTCCTACAATGAGCAGTTCTTC
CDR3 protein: CASSLGAGGRQTSYNEQFF

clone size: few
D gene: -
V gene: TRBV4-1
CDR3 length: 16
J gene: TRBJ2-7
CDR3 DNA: TGCGCCAGCAGCCACCGGCCGTCAACCGGGGCCTACGAGCAGTACTTC
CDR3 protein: CASSHRPSTGAYEQYF

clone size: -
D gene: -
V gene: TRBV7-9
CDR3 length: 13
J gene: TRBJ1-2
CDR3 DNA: TGTGCCAGCAGCGTCACTCAGGGTGATGGCTACACCTTC
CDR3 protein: CASSVTQGDGYTF

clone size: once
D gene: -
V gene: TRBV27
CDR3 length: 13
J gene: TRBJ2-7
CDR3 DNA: TGTGCCAGCAGTTCCCAGGGCTCCTACGAGCAGTACTTC
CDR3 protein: CASSSQGSYEQYF